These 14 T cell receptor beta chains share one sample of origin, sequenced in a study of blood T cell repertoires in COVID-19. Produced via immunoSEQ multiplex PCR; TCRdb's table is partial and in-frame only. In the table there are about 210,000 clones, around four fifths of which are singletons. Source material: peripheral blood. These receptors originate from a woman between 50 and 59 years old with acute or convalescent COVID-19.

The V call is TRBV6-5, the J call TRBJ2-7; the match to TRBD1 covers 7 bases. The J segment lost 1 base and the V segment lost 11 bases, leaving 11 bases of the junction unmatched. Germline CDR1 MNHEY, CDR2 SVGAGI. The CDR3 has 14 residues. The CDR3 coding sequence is TGTGCCCCCTCCGCCCAGGGGGTTTCCTACGAGCAGTACTTC. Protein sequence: CAPSAQGVSYEQYF.

CDR3 sequence reads: CATSGLAQGSYEQYF. DNA for the CDR3: TGTGCCACCAGCGGACTAGCTCAAGGGTCCTACGAGCAGTACTTC. The chain joins TRBV15 to TRBJ2-7, with 8 positions matching TRBD2. The CDR3 extends over 15 amino acids. The junction had 7 bases not matched to a gene; V was cut back by 5 bases and J by 1 base. CDR1 and CDR2 from the germline V gene are LNHNV and YYDKDF (reference sequence).

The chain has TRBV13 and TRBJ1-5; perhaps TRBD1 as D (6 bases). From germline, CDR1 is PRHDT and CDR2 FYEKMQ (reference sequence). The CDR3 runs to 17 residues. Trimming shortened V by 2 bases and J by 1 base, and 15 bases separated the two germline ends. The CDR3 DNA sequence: TGTGCCAGCAGCTTAAGGAAACAGGGTAGGAGCAATCAGCCCCAGCATTTT. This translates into CASSLRKQGRSNQPQHF.

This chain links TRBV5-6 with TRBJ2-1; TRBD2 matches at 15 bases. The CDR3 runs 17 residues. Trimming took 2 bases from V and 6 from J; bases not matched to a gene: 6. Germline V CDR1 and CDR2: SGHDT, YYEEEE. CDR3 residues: CASSLGTSGRLGNEQFF. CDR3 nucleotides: TGTGCCAGCAGCTTAGGGACTAGCGGGAGGCTTGGCAATGAGCAGTTCTTC.

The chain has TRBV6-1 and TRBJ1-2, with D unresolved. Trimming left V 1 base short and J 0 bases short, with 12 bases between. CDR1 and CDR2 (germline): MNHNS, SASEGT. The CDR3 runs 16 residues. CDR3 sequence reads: CASSEVPLNSNYGYTF. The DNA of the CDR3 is TGTGCCAGCAGTGAAGTGCCCCTAAACTCTAACTATGGCTACACCTTC.

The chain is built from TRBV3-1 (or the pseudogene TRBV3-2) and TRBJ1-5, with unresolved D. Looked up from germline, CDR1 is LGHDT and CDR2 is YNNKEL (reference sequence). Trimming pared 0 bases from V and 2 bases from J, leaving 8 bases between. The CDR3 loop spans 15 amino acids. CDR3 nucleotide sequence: TGTGCCAGCAGCCAAGAGGTGGGCGGCAATCAGCCCCAGCATTTT. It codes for CASSQEVGGNQPQHF.

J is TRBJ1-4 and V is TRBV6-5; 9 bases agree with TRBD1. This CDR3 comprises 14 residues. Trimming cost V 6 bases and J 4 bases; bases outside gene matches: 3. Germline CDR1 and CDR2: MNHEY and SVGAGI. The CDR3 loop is CASRMDRGNEKLFF. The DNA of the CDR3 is TGTGCCAGCAGGATGGACAGGGGTAATGAAAAACTGTTTTTT.

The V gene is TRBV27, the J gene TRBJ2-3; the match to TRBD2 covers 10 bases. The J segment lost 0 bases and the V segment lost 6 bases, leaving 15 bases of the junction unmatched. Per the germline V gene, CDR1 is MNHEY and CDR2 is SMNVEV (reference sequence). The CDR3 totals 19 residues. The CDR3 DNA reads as TGTGCCAGCAGCCTGCGACCGATTCAACTAGCGGGGAGCACAGATACGCAGTATTTT. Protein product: CASSLRPIQLAGSTDTQYF.

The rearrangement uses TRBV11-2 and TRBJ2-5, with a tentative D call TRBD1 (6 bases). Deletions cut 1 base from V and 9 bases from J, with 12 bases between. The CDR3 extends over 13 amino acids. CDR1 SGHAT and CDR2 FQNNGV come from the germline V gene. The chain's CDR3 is CASSLVDRSPQYF. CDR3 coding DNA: TGTGCCAGCAGCTTAGTTGACAGGTCACCCCAGTACTTC.

Written as DNA, the CDR3 is TGCGCCAGCAGCTTGATGACTAGCGGGAGGACTAGGGCAGATACGCAGTATTTT. Protein product: CASSLMTSGRTRADTQYF. J is TRBJ2-3 and V is TRBV5-1; 13 positions agree with TRBD2. Germline CDR1 and CDR2: SGHRS and YFSETQ. Trimming removed 1 base from V and 4 bases from J; junction bases left unmatched: 9. The CDR3 runs 18 residues.

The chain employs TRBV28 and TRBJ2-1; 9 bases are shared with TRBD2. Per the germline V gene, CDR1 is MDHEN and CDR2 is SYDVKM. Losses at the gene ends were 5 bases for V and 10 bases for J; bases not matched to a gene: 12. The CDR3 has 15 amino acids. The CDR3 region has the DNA TGTGCCAGCAGTAGCGCAAGGACTAGCGTTAGGGAGCAGTTCTTC. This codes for CASSSARTSVREQFF.

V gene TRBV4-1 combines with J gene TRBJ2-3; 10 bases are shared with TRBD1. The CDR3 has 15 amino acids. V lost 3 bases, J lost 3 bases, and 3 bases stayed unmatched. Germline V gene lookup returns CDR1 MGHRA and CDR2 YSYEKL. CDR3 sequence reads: CASSHGQGVTDTQYF. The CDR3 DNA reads TGCGCCAGCAGCCACGGACAGGGGGTAACAGATACGCAGTATTTT.

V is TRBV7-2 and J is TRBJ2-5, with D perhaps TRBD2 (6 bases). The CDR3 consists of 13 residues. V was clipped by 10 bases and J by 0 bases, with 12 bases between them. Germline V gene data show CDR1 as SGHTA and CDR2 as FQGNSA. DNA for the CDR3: TGTGCCACCTCGGAGGGGTACCAAGAGACCCAGTACTTC. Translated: CATSEGYQETQYF.

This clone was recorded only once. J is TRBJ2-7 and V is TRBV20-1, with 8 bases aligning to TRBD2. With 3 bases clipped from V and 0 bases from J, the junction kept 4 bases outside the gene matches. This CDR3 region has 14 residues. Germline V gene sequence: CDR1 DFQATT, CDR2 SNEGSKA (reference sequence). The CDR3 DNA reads TGCAGTGCTAGTAGCGGGGATAGCTCCTACGAGCAGTACTTC. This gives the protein CSASSGDSSYEQYF.